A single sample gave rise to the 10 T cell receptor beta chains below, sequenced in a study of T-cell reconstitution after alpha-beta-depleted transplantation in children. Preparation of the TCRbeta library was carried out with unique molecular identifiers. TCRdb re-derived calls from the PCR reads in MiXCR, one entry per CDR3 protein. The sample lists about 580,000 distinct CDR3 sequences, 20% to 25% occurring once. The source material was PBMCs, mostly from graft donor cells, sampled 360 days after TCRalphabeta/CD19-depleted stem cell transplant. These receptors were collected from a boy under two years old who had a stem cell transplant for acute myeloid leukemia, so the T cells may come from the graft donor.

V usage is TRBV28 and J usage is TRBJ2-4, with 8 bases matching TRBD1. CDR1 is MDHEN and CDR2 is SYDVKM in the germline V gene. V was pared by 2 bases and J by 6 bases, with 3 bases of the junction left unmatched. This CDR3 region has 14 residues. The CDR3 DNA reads TGTGCCAGCAGTTTACAGGGGGCAGGAAACATTCAGTACTTC. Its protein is CASSLQGAGNIQYF.

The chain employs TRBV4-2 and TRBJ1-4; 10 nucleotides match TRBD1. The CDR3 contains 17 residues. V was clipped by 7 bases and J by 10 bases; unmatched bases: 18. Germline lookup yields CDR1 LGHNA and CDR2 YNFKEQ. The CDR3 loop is CASNPARTGTGDGKLFF. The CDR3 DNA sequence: TGTGCCAGCAACCCAGCCCGAACCGGGACAGGGGATGGAAAACTGTTTTTT.

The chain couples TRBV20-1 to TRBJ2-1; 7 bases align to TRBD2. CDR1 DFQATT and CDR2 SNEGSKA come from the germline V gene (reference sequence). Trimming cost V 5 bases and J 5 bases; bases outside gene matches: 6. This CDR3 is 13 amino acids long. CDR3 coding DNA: TGCAGTGCTTCCAGCGGGGTTAACAATGAGCAGTTCTTC. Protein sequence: CSASSGVNNEQFF.

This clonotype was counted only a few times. For the CDR3, the DNA is TGTGCCACCAGTAACCGGGACAGGGTCCCGTTCGCGAACACCGGGGAGCTGTTTTTT. Protein product: CATSNRDRVPFANTGELFF. The chain links TRBV24-1 to TRBJ2-2, with 9 nucleotides matching TRBD1. Germline CDR1 KGHDR, CDR2 SFDVKD. Trimming cost V 6 bases and J 0 bases; bases outside gene matches: 13. The length of the CDR3 is 19 residues.

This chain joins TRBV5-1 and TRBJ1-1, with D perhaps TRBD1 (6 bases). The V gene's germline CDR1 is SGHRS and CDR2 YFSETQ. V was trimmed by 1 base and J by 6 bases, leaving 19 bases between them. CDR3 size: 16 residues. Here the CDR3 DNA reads TGCGCCAGCAGCTTGCCGGGAGGGGGGGGATTCGCTGAAGCTTTCTTT. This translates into CASSLPGGGGFAEAFF.

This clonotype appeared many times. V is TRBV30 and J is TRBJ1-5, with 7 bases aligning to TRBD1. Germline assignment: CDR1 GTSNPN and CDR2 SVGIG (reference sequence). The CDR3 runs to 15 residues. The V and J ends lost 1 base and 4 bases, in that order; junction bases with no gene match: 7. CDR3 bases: TGTGCCTGGAGTGCCGGGACAGCTACAAATCAGCCCCAGCATTTT. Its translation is CAWSAGTATNQPQHF.

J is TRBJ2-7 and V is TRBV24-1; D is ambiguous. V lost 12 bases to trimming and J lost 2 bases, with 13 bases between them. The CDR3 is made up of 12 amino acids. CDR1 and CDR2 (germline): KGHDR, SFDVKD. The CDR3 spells CAPLGEAYEQYV. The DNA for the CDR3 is TGTGCCCCTCTGGGCGAAGCCTACGAGCAGTACGTC.

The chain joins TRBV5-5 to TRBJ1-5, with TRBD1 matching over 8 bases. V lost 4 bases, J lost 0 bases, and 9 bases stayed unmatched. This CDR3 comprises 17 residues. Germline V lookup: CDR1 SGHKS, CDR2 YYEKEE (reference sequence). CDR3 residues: CASSGGTGSYSNQPQHF. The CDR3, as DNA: TGTGCCAGCAGCGGGGGGACAGGATCCTATAGCAATCAGCCCCAGCATTTT.

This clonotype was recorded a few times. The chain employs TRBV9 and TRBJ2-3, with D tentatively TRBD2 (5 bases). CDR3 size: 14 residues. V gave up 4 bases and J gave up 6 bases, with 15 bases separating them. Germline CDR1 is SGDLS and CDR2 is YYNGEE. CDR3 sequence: CASSRTDLGDTQYF. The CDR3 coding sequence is TGTGCCAGCAGCCGGACTGACCTCGGGGATACGCAGTATTTT. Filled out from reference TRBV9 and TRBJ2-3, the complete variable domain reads DSGVTQTPKHLITATGQRVTLRCSPRSGDLSVYWYQQSLDQGLQFLIQYYNGEERAKGNILERFSAQQFPDLHSELNLSSLELGDSALYFCASSRTDLGDTQYFGPGTRLTVL.

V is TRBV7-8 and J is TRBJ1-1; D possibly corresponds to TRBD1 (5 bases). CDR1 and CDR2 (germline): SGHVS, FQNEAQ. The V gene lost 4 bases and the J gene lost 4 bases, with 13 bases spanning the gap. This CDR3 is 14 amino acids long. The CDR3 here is CASSSSPGGTEAFF. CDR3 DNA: TGTGCCAGCAGCTCGTCTCCGGGGGGCACTGAAGCTTTCTTT.